These 20 T cell receptor beta chains were sequenced from one sample in a study of cytomegalovirus exposure and HLA in healthy donors. The data were produced by immunoSEQ multiplex PCR, yet TCRdb's version contains in-frame clones alone and is incomplete. The data show hundreds of thousands of clones, roughly 89% seen once. Sequencing was done on a sample of PBMCs. The origin of the receptors is a man aged 18 to 35 in good health and CMV-seronegative.

The rearrangement uses TRBV5-4 and TRBJ1-1, with D possibly matching TRBD1 (6 bases). Germline-derived CDR1 and CDR2 are SGHNT and YYREEE (reference sequence). CDR3 size: 13 residues. Trimming left V 4 bases short and J 2 bases short, with 9 bases between. CDR3 in DNA: TGTGCCAGCAGCCTACAGGGAAACACTGAAGCTTTCTTT. It translates to CASSLQGNTEAFF.

J is TRBJ2-7 and V is TRBV28; 7 nucleotides line up with TRBD2. With 5 bases clipped from V and 7 bases from J, the junction kept 14 bases outside the gene matches. The germline CDR1 and CDR2 sequences are MDHEN and SYDVKM. The CDR3 contains 15 residues. The CDR3 nucleotides are TGTGCCAGCAGTCCGGCTAGCGGTATGAATAGGGAGCAGTACTTC. Translated, it gives CASSPASGMNREQYF.

DNA of the CDR3: TGCGCCAGCAGCTCCACGACAGGGGTGGTTGAGCAGTTCTTC. Its protein is CASSSTTGVVEQFF. This rearrangement joins TRBV5-1 to TRBJ2-1; the match to TRBD1 covers 8 bases. Per the germline V gene, CDR1 is SGHRS and CDR2 is YFSETQ. The junction had 8 bases not matched to a gene; V was cut back by 3 bases and J by 9 bases. The CDR3 contains 14 residues.

This chain uses TRBV19 with TRBJ2-7, with TRBD1 identical over 7 bases. After removal of 4 bases from V and 3 bases from J, the junction contained 6 bases not matched to a gene. Germline V gene lookup returns CDR1 LNHDA and CDR2 SQIVND (reference sequence). There are 14 residues in the CDR3. This CDR3 is CASSKKGANYEQYF. CDR3 nucleotide sequence: TGTGCCAGTAGTAAGAAGGGGGCAAACTACGAGCAGTACTTC. Full variable domain (missing parts from reference TRBV19 and TRBJ2-7): DGGITQSPKYLFRKEGQNVTLSCEQNLNHDAMYWYRQDPGQGLRLIYYSQIVNDFQKGDIAEGYSVSREKKESFPLTVTSAQKNPTAFYLCASSKKGANYEQYFGPGTRLTVT.

The rearrangement joins TRBV4-3 to TRBJ2-1; weak D call: TRBD2 (6 bases). V lost 2 bases and J 2 bases, leaving 10 bases between the germline ends. Germline lookup yields CDR1 LGHNA and CDR2 YSLEER. The CDR3 loop spans 15 amino acids. CDR3 sequence (DNA): TGCGCCAGCAGCCAACCCGGGGGTCCCTACAATGAGCAGTTCTTC. It translates to CASSQPGGPYNEQFF.

The chain carries TRBV27 and TRBJ1-2, with 10 bases lining up with TRBD1. V shed 5 bases, J shed 7 bases, and the junction held 13 bases outside the gene matches. Germline V gene lookup returns CDR1 MNHEY and CDR2 SMNVEV (reference sequence). The CDR3 has 16 amino acids. CDR3 sequence reads: CASSTRGQGPYVGYTF. The CDR3 DNA follows: TGTGCCAGCAGTACGCGGGGACAGGGGCCGTATGTTGGCTACACCTTC.

The genes are TRBV7-8 and TRBJ1-3; D uncertain. There are 12 residues in the CDR3. Germline V lookup: CDR1 SGHVS, CDR2 FQNEAQ. Trimming left V 5 bases short and J 3 bases short, with 5 bases between. In DNA form, the CDR3 reads TGTGCCAGCAGCCCCAGTGGAAACACCATATATTTT. As protein: CASSPSGNTIYF.

CDR3 loop: CASSPGTGRGETQYF. The CDR3 coding sequence is TGTGCCAGCAGCCCCGGGACTGGGCGCGGGGAGACCCAGTACTTC. This chain joins TRBV2 and TRBJ2-5; maybe TRBD2 (6 bases). The CDR3 spans 15 residues. V was shortened by 6 bases and J by 5 bases, with 19 bases between the two germline ends. Germline V CDR1 and CDR2: SNHLY, FYNNEI.

J is TRBJ2-1 and V is TRBV19; D may be TRBD2 (6 bases). This CDR3 comprises 16 residues. V gave up 5 bases and J gave up 0 bases, with 14 bases separating them. In germline, CDR1 is LNHDA, CDR2 SQIVND (reference sequence). In nucleotides, the CDR3 is TGTGCCAGTAGTCTCGCGGGACTCAGCTCCTACAATGAGCAGTTCTTC. Residues: CASSLAGLSSYNEQFF.

V and J are TRBV27 and TRBJ2-2; 12 positions match TRBD2. J gave up 5 bases and V 0 bases, and 1 base lay outside the gene matches. Germline V gene lookup returns CDR1 MNHEY and CDR2 SMNVEV (reference sequence). CDR3 length equals 16 residues. This chain's CDR3 is CASSLSLAGGTGELFF. The CDR3 DNA reads as TGTGCCAGCAGTTTATCTCTAGCGGGGGGGACCGGGGAGCTGTTTTTT.

The V and J genes are TRBV7-2 and TRBJ1-1, with TRBD1 as a possible D gene (6 bases). The V gene lost 5 bases and the J gene lost 3 bases, with 13 bases spanning the gap. This CDR3 spans 14 amino acids. The germline V gene encodes CDR1 SGHTA and CDR2 FQGNSA. The chain's CDR3 is CASSLQGRDTEAFF. The CDR3 nucleotides read TGTGCCAGCAGCCTACAGGGCCGAGACACTGAAGCTTTCTTT.

This clone was detected only once. This chain uses TRBV7-2 with TRBJ1-6; maybe TRBD1 (5 bases). The CDR3 has 17 amino acids. From germline, CDR1 is SGHTA and CDR2 FQGNSA. V lost 5 bases and J 9 bases, leaving 23 bases between the germline ends. CDR3 residues: CASSPGGARVGGSPLHF. CDR3 sequence (DNA): TGTGCCAGCAGCCCCGGCGGGGCCAGGGTCGGAGGTTCACCCCTCCACTTT.

The chain joins TRBV27 to TRBJ2-1; 8 bases match TRBD2. CDR1 MNHEY and CDR2 SMNVEV come from the germline V gene (reference sequence). The junction had 10 bases not matched to a gene; V was cut back by 6 bases and J by 3 bases. The CDR3 consists of 16 residues. The chain's CDR3 is CASRLLSGGFYNEQFF. The CDR3 bases are TGTGCCAGCAGACTACTAAGCGGGGGATTCTACAATGAGCAGTTCTTC.

This chain links TRBV29-1 with TRBJ2-5; D is unresolved. Germline lookup yields CDR1 SQVTM and CDR2 ANQGSEA. V lost 4 bases and J 1 base, leaving 13 bases between the germline ends. This CDR3 has 14 amino acids. As DNA, the CDR3 is TGCAGCGTTGTCGACACGGCTTCCCAAGAGACCCAGTACTTC. Translated: CSVVDTASQETQYF.

The chain has TRBV7-6 and TRBJ2-7; 15 bases match TRBD2. The V gene end was trimmed by 5 bases and the J gene end by 7 bases; junction bases not matched to a gene: 9. CDR3 size: 16 residues. From germline, CDR1 is SGHVS and CDR2 FNYEAQ. CDR3 loop: CASSHGLAGGPEEQYF. CDR3 nucleotides: TGTGCCAGCAGCCACGGACTAGCGGGAGGGCCTGAAGAGCAGTACTTC.

The chain recombines TRBV9 with TRBJ2-3, with 9 bases that match TRBD2. CDR3 length equals 16 residues. Unmatched junction bases numbered 11, after V lost 4 bases and J lost 5 bases. The germline gives CDR1 SGDLS, CDR2 YYNGEE. The CDR3, as DNA: TGTGCCAGCAGCTCCTTAGCGGGGGTGGGGGAAGATACGCAGTATTTT. It yields the protein CASSSLAGVGEDTQYF. Full variable domain (missing parts from reference TRBV9 and TRBJ2-3): DSGVTQTPKHLITATGQRVTLRCSPRSGDLSVYWYQQSLDQGLQFLIQYYNGEERAKGNILERFSAQQFPDLHSELNLSSLELGDSALYFCASSSLAGVGEDTQYFGPGTRLTVL.

The J gene is TRBJ1-1, the V gene TRBV28; D remains ambiguous. Germline loops: CDR1 MDHEN, CDR2 SYDVKM. V was pared by 6 bases and J by 7 bases, with 12 bases between. The CDR3 covers 12 residues. The CDR3: CASRSGPIEAFF. In DNA, the CDR3 is TGTGCCAGCAGGAGTGGTCCGATTGAAGCTTTCTTT.

The V and J genes are TRBV27 and TRBJ2-5; possibly TRBD2 for D (6 bases). The J call is in doubt because the DNA end fits TRBJ2-7 better. The CDR3 sequence is 18 residues long. Germline lookup yields CDR1 MNHEY and CDR2 SMNVEV (reference sequence). CDR3 loop: CASSRHPGDSITLYEQYF. The CDR3, as DNA: TGTGCCAGCAGCCGACACCCGGGAGACTCGATTACCCTATACGAGCAGTACTTC.

The genes are TRBV28 and TRBJ1-5; D is perhaps TRBD1 (5 bases). The CDR3 has 15 amino acids. From germline, CDR1 is MDHEN and CDR2 SYDVKM. The V gene lost 1 base and the J gene lost 9 bases, with 16 bases spanning the gap. DNA for the CDR3: TGTGCCAGCAGTTTATCCCAGGGTATGCAGCTGCCCCAGCATTTT. Residues: CASSLSQGMQLPQHF.

The chain recombines TRBV25-1 with TRBJ2-5; D might be TRBD1 (6 bases). The ends were cut back, 4 bases at V and 3 bases at J, with 12 bases in the middle. CDR1 and CDR2 (germline): MGHDK, SYGVNS. CDR3 length: 14 residues. The CDR3 protein is CASSVGTTKETQYF. Here the CDR3 DNA reads TGTGCCAGCAGTGTTGGGACAACAAAAGAGACCCAGTACTTC.